This T cell receptor beta chain appears in the sequencing data of a study of CD8 T cells in Susac syndrome. TCR beta sequences were obtained from blood CD8+ and CD4+ T cells. The TEMRA cells underwent FACS enrichment, while the CD8+ and CD4+ T cells underwent negative isolation. RNA totalling roughly 0.45 to 1 ug underwent reverse transcription with random hexamers. Multiplex immunoSEQ PCR targeted 54 Vbeta and 13 Jbeta TCR beta segments. TCRdb re-analysed the immunoSEQ multiplex PCR reads in MiXCR, keeping a single row per CDR3 protein. The table records roughly 220,000 distinct CDR3 sequences, 94% of them present only once. The CDR3 has 16 residues. V was shortened by 4 bases and J by 8 bases, with 21 bases between the two germline ends. The germline CDR1 and CDR2 sequences are MDHEN and SYDVKM.

Sequencing input: CD4+ T cells from PBMCs. This clonotype was obtained from a human donor with Susac syndrome. J is TRBJ2-4 and V is TRBV28; D is possibly TRBD2 (6 bases). The CDR3 is CASSSKKGSPGDIQYF. CDR3 nucleotide sequence: TGTGCCAGCAGTTCAAAAAAGGGATCCCCGGGGGACATTCAGTACTTC.